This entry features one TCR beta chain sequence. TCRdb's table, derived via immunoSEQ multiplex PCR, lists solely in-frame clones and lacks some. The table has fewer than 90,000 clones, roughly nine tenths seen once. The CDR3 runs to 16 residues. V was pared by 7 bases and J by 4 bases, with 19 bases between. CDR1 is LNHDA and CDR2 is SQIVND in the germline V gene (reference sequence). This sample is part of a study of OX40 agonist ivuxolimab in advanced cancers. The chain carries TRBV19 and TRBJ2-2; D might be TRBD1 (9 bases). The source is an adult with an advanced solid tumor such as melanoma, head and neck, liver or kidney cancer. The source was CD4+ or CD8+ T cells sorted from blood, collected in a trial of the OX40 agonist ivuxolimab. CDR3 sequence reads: CASNRGGQGVTGELFF. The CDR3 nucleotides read TGTGCCAGTAACCGGGGGGGACAGGGTGTCACCGGGGAGCTGTTTTTT.